The sequence of this T cell receptor beta chain was determined in a study of shared clonotypes between healthy human individuals. The overall study: In total, the donors were a couple of women and three men aged 18 to 49.

Study-level findings and limits: It was the few donors that limited the genetic and exposure-history diversity represented.

Points on this clone: Its antigen remains unidentified.

All donors were healthy HIV-negative adults lacking recent acute infections or vaccinations. Germline loops: CDR1 SEHNR, CDR2 FQNEAQ (reference sequence). Unmatched junction bases numbered 8, after V lost 8 bases and J lost 4 bases. CDR3 length: 15 amino acids. Clones were read by immunoSEQ multiplex PCR, and TCRdb kept only the in-frame ones, dropping some. This table has about 490,000 clones, around four fifths appearing once. V is TRBV7-9 and J is TRBJ2-2, with 9 bases identical to TRBD1. The source of this sequence is a woman aged 40-49 years in good health. Some clones in this sample may be carry-over from other donors' samples. Sequencing was carried out using PBMCs. The CDR3 DNA follows: TGTGCCAGCGGCCCGGACAGGGGTGTCACCGGGGAGCTGTTTTTT. Protein product: CASGPDRGVTGELFF.